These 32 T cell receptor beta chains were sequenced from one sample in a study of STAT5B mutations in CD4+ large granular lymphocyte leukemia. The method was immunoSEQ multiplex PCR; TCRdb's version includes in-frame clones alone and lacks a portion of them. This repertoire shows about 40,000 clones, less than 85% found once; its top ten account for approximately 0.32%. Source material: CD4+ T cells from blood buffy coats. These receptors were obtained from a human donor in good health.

CDR3 DNA sequence: TGTGCCAGCAGCTTAGACGGGACAGTATACGAGCAGTACTTC. Its protein product is CASSLDGTVYEQYF. This chain links TRBV11-2 with TRBJ2-7, with 7 bases matching TRBD1. This CDR3 is 14 amino acids long. V shed 0 bases, J shed 4 bases, and the junction held 3 bases outside the gene matches. Germline CDR1 and CDR2: SGHAT and FQNNGV.

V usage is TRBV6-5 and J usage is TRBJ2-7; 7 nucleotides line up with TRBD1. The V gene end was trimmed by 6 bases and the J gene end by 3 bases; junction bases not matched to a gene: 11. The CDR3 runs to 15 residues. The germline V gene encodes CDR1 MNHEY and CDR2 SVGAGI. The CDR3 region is CASRLQTGYLYEQYF. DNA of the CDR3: TGTGCCAGCAGACTCCAGACAGGGTACCTCTACGAGCAGTACTTC.

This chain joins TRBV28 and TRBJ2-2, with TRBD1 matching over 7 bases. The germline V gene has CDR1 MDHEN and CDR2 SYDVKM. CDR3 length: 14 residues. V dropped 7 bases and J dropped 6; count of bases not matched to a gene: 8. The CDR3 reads CASIDRVVSGELFF. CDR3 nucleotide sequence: TGTGCCAGCATCGACAGGGTAGTTTCCGGGGAGCTGTTTTTT.

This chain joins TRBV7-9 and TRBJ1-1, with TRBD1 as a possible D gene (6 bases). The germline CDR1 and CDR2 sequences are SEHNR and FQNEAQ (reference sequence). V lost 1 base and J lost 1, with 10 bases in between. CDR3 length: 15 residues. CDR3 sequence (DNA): TGTGCCAGCAGCTTAGAGGGACACCAGAACACTGAAGCTTTCTTT. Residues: CASSLEGHQNTEAFF.

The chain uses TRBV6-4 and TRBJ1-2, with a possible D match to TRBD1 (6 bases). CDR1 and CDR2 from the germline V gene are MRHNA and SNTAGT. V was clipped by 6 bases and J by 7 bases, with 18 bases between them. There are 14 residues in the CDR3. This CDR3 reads CASSLRLGGSGYTF. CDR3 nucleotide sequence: TGTGCCAGCAGCCTTCGGTTAGGGGGGTCTGGCTACACCTTC.

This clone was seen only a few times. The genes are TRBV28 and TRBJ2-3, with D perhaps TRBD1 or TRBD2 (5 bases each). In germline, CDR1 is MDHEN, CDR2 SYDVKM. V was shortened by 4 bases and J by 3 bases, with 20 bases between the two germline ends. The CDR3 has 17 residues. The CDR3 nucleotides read TGTGCCAGCAGTTCGGACGACAGAGGGTTGGTTACAGATACGCAGTATTTT. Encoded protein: CASSSDDRGLVTDTQYF.

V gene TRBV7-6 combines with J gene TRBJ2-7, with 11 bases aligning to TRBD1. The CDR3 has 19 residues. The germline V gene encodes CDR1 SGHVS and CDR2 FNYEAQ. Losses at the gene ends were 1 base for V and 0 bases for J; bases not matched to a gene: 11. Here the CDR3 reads CASSLVGAVGTGGSYEQYF. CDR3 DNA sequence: TGTGCCAGCAGCTTAGTGGGGGCAGTCGGGACAGGGGGCTCCTACGAGCAGTACTTC.

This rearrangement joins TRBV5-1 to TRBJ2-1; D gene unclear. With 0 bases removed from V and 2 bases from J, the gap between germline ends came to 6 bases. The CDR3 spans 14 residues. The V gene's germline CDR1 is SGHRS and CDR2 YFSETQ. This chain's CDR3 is CASSLERAYNEQFF. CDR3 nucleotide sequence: TGCGCCAGCAGCTTGGAACGCGCCTACAATGAGCAGTTCTTC.

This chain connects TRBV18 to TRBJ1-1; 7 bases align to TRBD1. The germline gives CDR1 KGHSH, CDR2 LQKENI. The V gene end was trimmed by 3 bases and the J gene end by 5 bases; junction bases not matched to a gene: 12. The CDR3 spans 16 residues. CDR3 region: CASSPLEGAPGTEAFF. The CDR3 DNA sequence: TGTGCCAGCTCACCCCTCGAGGGGGCGCCTGGAACTGAAGCTTTCTTT. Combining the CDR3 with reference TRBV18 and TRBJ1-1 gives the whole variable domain NAGVMQNPRHLVRRRGQEARLRCSPMKGHSHVYWYRQLPEEGLKFMVYLQKENIIDESGMPKERFSAEFPKEGPSILRIQQVVRGDSAAYFCASSPLEGAPGTEAFFGQGTRLTVV.

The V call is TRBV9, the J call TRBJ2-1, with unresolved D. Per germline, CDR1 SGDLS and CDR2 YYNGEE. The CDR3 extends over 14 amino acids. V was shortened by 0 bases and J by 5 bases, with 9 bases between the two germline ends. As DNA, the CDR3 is TGTGCCAGCAGCGTAGGAGCCCAGAACAATGAGCAGTTCTTC. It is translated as CASSVGAQNNEQFF.

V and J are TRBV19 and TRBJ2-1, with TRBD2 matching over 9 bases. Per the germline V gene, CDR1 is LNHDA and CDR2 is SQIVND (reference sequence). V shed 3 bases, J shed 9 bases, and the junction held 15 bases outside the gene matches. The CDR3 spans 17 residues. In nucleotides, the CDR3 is TGTGCCAGTAGTATTAGACCGGCTAGCGGGGTACAAGGTGAGCAGTTCTTC. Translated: CASSIRPASGVQGEQFF.

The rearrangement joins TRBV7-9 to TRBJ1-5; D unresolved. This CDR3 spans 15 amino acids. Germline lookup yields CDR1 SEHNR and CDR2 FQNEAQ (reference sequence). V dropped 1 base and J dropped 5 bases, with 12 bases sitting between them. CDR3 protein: CASSLGSVGDQPQHF. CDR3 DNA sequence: TGTGCCAGCAGCTTAGGATCAGTCGGGGATCAGCCCCAGCATTTT.

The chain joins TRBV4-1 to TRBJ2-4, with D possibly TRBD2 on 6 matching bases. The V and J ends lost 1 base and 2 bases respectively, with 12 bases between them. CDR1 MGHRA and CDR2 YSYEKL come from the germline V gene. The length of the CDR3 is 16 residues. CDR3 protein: CASSQGAGSTKNIQYF. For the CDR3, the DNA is TGCGCCAGCAGCCAAGGGGCCGGGAGCACCAAAAACATTCAGTACTTC.

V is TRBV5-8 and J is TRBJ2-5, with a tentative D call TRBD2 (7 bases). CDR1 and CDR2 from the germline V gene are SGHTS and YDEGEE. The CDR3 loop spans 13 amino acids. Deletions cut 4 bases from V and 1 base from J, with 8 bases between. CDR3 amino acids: CASSGGAQETQYF. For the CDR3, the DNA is TGTGCCAGCAGCGGGGGGGCCCAAGAGACCCAGTACTTC.

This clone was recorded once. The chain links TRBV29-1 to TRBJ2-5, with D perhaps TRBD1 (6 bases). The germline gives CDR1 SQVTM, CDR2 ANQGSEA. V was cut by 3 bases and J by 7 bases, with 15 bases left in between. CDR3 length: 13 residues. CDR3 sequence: CSVDRQESGTQYF. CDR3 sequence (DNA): TGCAGCGTTGATCGACAGGAGAGTGGGACCCAGTACTTC.

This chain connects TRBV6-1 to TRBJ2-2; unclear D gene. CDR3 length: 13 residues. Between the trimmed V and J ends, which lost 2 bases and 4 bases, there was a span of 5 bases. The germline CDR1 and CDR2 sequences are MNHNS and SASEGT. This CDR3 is CASSERATGELFF. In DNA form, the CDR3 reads TGTGCCAGCAGTGAAAGGGCCACCGGGGAGCTGTTTTTT.

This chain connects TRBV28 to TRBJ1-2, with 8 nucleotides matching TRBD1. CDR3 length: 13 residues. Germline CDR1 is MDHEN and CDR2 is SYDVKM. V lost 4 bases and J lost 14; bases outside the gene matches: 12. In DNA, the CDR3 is TGTGCCAGCAGTTCACCGGGACAGGTCGTATATACCTTC. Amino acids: CASSSPGQVVYTF.

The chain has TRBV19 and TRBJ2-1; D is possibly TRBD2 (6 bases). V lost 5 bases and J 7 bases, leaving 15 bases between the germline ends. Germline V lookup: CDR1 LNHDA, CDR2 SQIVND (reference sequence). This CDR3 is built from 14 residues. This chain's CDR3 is CASSPGGAANEQFF. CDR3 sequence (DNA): TGTGCCAGTAGTCCCGGAGGGGCCGCGAATGAGCAGTTCTTC.

The CDR3, as DNA: TGTGCCGAGGGACAGGGTGGCAATCAGCCCCAGCATTTT. This sequence encodes CAEGQGGNQPQHF. The chain links TRBV2 to TRBJ1-5; 9 nucleotides align to TRBD1. This CDR3 has 13 amino acids. CDR1 SNHLY and CDR2 FYNNEI come from the germline V gene. The ends lost 11 bases at V and 2 bases at J; junction bases unmatched: 4. The full variable domain, completed using reference TRBV2 and TRBJ1-5, is EPEVTQTPSHQVTQMGQEVILRCVPISNHLYFYWYRQILGQKVEFLVSFYNNEISEKSEIFDDQFSVERPDGSNFTLKIRSTKLEDSAMYFCAEGQGGNQPQHFGDGTRLSIL.

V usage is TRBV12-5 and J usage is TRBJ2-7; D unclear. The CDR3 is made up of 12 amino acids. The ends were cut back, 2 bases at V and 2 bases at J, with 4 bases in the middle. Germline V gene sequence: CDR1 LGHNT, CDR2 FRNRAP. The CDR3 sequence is CASGLTTYEQYF. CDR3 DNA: TGTGCTAGTGGTTTGACGACCTACGAGCAGTACTTC.

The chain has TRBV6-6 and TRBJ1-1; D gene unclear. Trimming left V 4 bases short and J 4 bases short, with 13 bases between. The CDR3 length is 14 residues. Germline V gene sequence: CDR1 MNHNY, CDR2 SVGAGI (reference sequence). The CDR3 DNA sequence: TGTGCCAGCAGTTCCCTTACTGAGACCACTGAAGCTTTCTTT. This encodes CASSSLTETTEAFF.

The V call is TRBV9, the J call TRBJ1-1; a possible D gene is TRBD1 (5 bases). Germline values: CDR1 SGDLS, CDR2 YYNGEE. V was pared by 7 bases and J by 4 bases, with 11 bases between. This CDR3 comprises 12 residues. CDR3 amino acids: CASGGVSTEAFF. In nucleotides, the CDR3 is TGTGCCAGCGGAGGGGTCAGCACTGAAGCTTTCTTT.

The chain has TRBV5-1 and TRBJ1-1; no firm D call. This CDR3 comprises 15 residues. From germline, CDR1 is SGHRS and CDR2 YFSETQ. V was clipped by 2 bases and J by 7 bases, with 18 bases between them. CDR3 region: CASSFNGPGYSEAFF. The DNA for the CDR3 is TGCGCCAGCAGCTTTAATGGACCTGGGTACAGTGAAGCTTTCTTT.

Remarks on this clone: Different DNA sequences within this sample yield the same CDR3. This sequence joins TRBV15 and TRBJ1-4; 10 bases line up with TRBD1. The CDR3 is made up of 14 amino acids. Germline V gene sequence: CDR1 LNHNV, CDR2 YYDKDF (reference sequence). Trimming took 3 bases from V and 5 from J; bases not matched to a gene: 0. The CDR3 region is CATSRGQGNEKLFF. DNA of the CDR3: TGTGCCACCAGCAGGGGACAGGGGAATGAAAAACTGTTTTTT.

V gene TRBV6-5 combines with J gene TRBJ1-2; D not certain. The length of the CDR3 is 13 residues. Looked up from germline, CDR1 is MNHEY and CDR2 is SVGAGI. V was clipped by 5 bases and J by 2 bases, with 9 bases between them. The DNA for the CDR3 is TGTGCCAGCAGTCGGAGCTTAAACTATGGCTACACCTTC. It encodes CASSRSLNYGYTF.

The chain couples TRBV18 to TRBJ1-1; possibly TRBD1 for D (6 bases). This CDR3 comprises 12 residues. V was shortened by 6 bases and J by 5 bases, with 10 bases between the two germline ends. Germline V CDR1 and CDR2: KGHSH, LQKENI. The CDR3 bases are TGTGCCAGCTCGAGACAGGAGACTGAAGCTTTCTTT. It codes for CASSRQETEAFF. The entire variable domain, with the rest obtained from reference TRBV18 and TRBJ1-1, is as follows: NAGVMQNPRHLVRRRGQEARLRCSPMKGHSHVYWYRQLPEEGLKFMVYLQKENIIDESGMPKERFSAEFPKEGPSILRIQQVVRGDSAAYFCASSRQETEAFFGQGTRLTVV.

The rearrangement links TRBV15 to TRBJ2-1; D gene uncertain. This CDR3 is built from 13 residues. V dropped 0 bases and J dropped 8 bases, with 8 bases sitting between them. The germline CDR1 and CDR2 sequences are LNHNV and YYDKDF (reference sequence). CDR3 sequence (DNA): TGTGCCACCAGCAGAGATCTAGTGTATGAGCAGTTCTTC. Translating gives CATSRDLVYEQFF.

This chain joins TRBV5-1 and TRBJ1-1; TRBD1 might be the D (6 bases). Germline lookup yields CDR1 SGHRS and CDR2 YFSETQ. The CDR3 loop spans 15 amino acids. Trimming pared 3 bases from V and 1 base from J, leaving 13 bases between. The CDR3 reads CASSSSTGGNTEAFF. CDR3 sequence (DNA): TGCGCCAGCAGCTCTTCGACAGGAGGGAACACTGAAGCTTTCTTT.

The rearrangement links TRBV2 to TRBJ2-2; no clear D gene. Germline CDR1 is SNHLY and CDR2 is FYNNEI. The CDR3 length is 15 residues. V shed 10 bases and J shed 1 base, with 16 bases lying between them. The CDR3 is CAISGGPQNTGELFF. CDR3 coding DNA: TGTGCCATCTCGGGCGGACCTCAGAACACCGGGGAGCTGTTTTTT.

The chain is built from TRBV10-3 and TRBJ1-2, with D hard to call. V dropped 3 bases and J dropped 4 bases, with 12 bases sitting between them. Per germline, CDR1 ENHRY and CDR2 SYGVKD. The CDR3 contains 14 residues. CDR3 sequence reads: CAISDGDRFYGYTF. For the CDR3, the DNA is TGTGCCATCAGTGACGGCGACCGATTCTATGGCTACACCTTC.

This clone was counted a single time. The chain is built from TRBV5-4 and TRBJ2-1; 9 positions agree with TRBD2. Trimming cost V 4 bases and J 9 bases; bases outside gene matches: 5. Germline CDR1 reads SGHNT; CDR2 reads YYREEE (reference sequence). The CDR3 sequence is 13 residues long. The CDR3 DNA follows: TGTGCCAGCAGCATAGCGGGAGTTCTTGAGCAGTTCTTC. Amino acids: CASSIAGVLEQFF.

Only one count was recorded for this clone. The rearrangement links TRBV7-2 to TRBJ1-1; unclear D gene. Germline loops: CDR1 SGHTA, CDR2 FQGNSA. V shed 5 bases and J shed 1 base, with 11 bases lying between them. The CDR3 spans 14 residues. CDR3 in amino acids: CASSKEWSNTEAFF. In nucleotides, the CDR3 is TGTGCCAGCAGCAAAGAGTGGTCGAACACTGAAGCTTTCTTT. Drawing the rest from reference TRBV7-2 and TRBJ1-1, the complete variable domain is GAGVSQSPSNKVTEKGKDVELRCDPISGHTALYWYRQSLGQGLEFLIYFQGNSAPDKSGLPSDRFSAERTGGSVSTLTIQRTQQEDSAVYLCASSKEWSNTEAFFGQGTRLTVV.